This TCR beta chain is from a study of T-cell reconstitution after alpha-beta-depleted transplantation in children. General study findings and limits: T-cell counts and diversity were attributed mostly to newly produced T cells one year after transplant.

It was with unique molecular identifiers that the TCRbeta library was prepared. TCRdb passed the PCR reads through MiXCR, listing each CDR3 protein once. The repertoire holds around 90,000 distinct CDR3 sequences, roughly a sixth seen once, with 15% to 20% in the top ten. This clonotype was seen a handful of times. Its antigen is as yet unknown. Sequencing was performed on PBMCs, mostly from graft donor cells, taken 180 days after TCRalphabeta/CD19-depleted stem cell transplant. The receptor was derived from a male patient between 2 and 10 years old who had a stem cell transplant for acute lymphoblastic leukemia, so the T cells may come from the graft donor.

This chain's CDR3 is CASSPGLGTVYEQYF. DNA of the CDR3: TGTGCCAGCAGCCCCGGGCTGGGGACAGTATACGAGCAGTACTTC. The chain recombines TRBV6-1 with TRBJ2-7, with 7 bases fitting TRBD1. The germline gives CDR1 MNHNS, CDR2 SASEGT. The CDR3 totals 15 residues. The V segment lost 6 bases and the J segment 4 bases; nucleotides outside the gene matches: 12.